This TCR beta chain comes out of a study of T cell repertoires in cytomegalovirus infection. This clonotype was counted only a few times. TCRdb re-called the reads through MiXCR, storing one row per CDR3 protein. The table includes 250,000 to 300,000 distinct CDR3 sequences, 9.1% detected once. The source is a human donor in good health (CMV status not recorded). Some clones in this sample may be carry-over from other donors' samples. Sequencing was carried out using PBMCs.

The CDR3 spells CASSIGTSGRPADEQFF. As DNA, the CDR3 is TGTGCCAGCAGCATCGGGACTAGCGGGAGGCCCGCGGATGAGCAGTTCTTC. The chain uses TRBV5-4 and TRBJ2-1, with 15 bases aligning to TRBD2. Unmatched junction bases numbered 10, after V lost 4 bases and J lost 8 bases. The germline V gene encodes CDR1 SGHNT and CDR2 YYREEE (reference sequence). The CDR3 contains 17 residues.